One T cell receptor beta chain is described in this entry. TCRdb's copy holds only in-frame clones and misses some; the assay was immunoSEQ multiplex PCR. The table includes some 47,000 clones, around 90% detected once. The V end was cut by 5 bases, the J end by 2 bases, with 13 bases between. The length of the CDR3 is 15 residues. CDR1 MDHEN and CDR2 SYDVKM come from the germline V gene. The data were taken from a study of T cell changes during pregnancy in multiple sclerosis. Sequencing used peripheral blood, obtained in the first trimester of pregnancy. The source of this sequence is a female donor with multiple sclerosis, enrolled in a pregnancy study. The chain has TRBV28 and TRBJ1-3, with D possibly TRBD1 on 5 matching bases. In DNA form, the CDR3 reads TGTGCCAGCAGTCCACCCGCGGGGGCTGGAAACACCATATATTTT. Amino acid sequence: CASSPPAGAGNTIYF.